Judged by abundance, the clone carrying this T cell receptor beta chain is medium-sized. Its matching antigen is unknown. This entry comes from a study of esophageal squamous cell carcinoma under preoperative chemotherapy. Overall study context: Both tumor-infiltrating lymphocytes and peripheral blood T cells had their TCR repertoires profiled. Study results and limitations: After treatment, tumor-infiltrating lymphocytes apparently came partly from blood T cells. Abundant clones tended to shrink rather than expand after paclitaxel-nedaplatin. Chemotherapy was followed by significantly higher TCR diversity in peripheral T cells only, not tumor-infiltrating lymphocytes.

The time point here: before preoperative PTX-NDP chemotherapy. Between the trimmed V and J ends, which lost 3 bases and 3 bases, there was a span of 10 bases. This CDR3 spans 14 amino acids. TCRdb reprocessed the PCR reads with MiXCR, giving one entry per CDR3 protein. The repertoire includes approximately 15,000 distinct CDR3 sequences, approximately 57% of them detected once, and 45% to 55% sits in the top ten. The specimen was collected from a patient given preoperative chemotherapy. The TCR comes from a human donor with esophageal squamous cell carcinoma. The donor label of this sample is uncertain. The chain uses TRBV12-3 or TRBV12-4 and TRBJ2-3; D is unresolved. The CDR3 DNA follows: TGTGCCAGCAGTTTGGTTGCGGCAACAGATACGCAGTATTTT. This gives the protein CASSLVAATDTQYF.